The T cell receptor beta chain under discussion was sequenced for a study of molecular identifiers for immune sequencing clone quantification. The table lists this clonotype with a few counts. The germline V gene has CDR1 KGHDR and CDR2 SFDVKD. Trimming pared 4 bases from V and 3 bases from J, leaving 11 bases between. CDR3 length: 15 amino acids. When naive CD8 T cells were sorted, they were gated as CD8+CD4-CCR7+CD45RA+. As previously described, bulk TCR libraries were made using listed TCR primers. TCRdb re-analysed the PCR reads in MiXCR, keeping a single row per CDR3 protein. The sample lists around 300,000 distinct CDR3 sequences, about 23% occurring once.

V gene TRBV24-1 combines with J gene TRBJ2-2; D may be TRBD1 (7 bases). This receptor was identified in a human donor in good health. Some libraries in this study had Jurkat cell RNA spiked in. Sequencing was performed on naive CD8+ T cells from blood, with Jurkat cell RNA spiked in. Stated subset: FACS-sorted CD8+CD4-CCR7+CD45RA+ naive T cells. The CDR3 here is CATSERDSYTGELFF. DNA for the CDR3: TGTGCCACCAGTGAGCGGGACAGCTACACCGGGGAGCTGTTTTTT.